The 31 T cell receptor beta chains below come from one sample, sequenced in a study of shared clonotypes between healthy human individuals. The repertoire was sequenced with immunoSEQ multiplex PCR; TCRdb's copy has only in-frame clones and lacks some. This sample carries over a million clones, 96% of them seen once, and the ten largest clones take over 1%. Input material: naive CD4+ T cells sorted from blood. Subset: CD45RA+ positively selected. These receptors originate from a man aged 30 to 39 in good health.

The chain couples TRBV28 to TRBJ2-7; D perhaps matches TRBD1 (6 bases). From germline, CDR1 is MDHEN and CDR2 SYDVKM. The CDR3 loop spans 15 amino acids. V was trimmed by 5 bases and J by 1 base, leaving 15 bases between them. CDR3 DNA: TGTGCCAGCAGTCCCCCAACAGGGTCGTCCTACGAGCAGTACTTC. Translated: CASSPPTGSSYEQYF.

A single count supports this clone. This chain joins TRBV2 and TRBJ2-5, with D perhaps being TRBD1 or TRBD2 (5 bases each). This CDR3 has 14 amino acids. Germline loops: CDR1 SNHLY, CDR2 FYNNEI. V was pared by 4 bases and J by 9 bases, with 18 bases between. CDR3 coding DNA: TGTGCCAGCAGTGGTGGGGGTCGGTCGACGGCCCAGTACTTC. Its protein is CASSGGGRSTAQYF.

The rearrangement joins TRBV5-4 to TRBJ1-5; D ambiguous. The germline CDR1 and CDR2 sequences are SGHNT and YYREEE (reference sequence). This CDR3 comprises 15 residues. V was trimmed by 1 base and J by 0 bases, leaving 8 bases between them. The CDR3, as DNA: TGTGCCAGCAGCTTGTCACCTAATAGCAATCAGCCCCAGCATTTT. Its translation: CASSLSPNSNQPQHF.

The rearrangement joins TRBV5-4 to TRBJ1-1, with D perhaps TRBD1 (6 bases). Germline V gene lookup returns CDR1 SGHNT and CDR2 YYREEE (reference sequence). V lost 4 bases and J 8 bases, leaving 15 bases between the germline ends. The CDR3 covers 13 residues. CDR3 region: CASSPSYDREAFF. The CDR3, as DNA: TGTGCCAGCAGCCCCTCCTACGACAGGGAAGCTTTCTTT.

This clone was seen just once. The rearrangement links TRBV9 to TRBJ2-7, with 12 bases matching TRBD2. Germline V gene lookup returns CDR1 SGDLS and CDR2 YYNGEE. The CDR3 runs 17 residues. Trimming at V came to 3 bases and at J to 2 bases, leaving 9 bases not matched to a gene. The CDR3 nucleotides are TGTGCCAGCAGCGCGCGACTAGCGGGAGAAGGGCCCTACGAGCAGTACTTC. Translation: CASSARLAGEGPYEQYF.

In this sample, this clone turned up once. The genes are TRBV18 and TRBJ1-2; D unresolved. The CDR3 is made up of 12 amino acids. Trimming left V 5 bases short and J 8 bases short, with 12 bases between. CDR1 KGHSH and CDR2 LQKENI come from the germline V gene. The CDR3 protein is CASSDSIGGYTF. The CDR3 DNA sequence: TGTGCCAGCTCAGACTCGATAGGCGGCTACACCTTC. Drawing the rest from reference TRBV18 and TRBJ1-2, the complete variable domain is NAGVMQNPRHLVRRRGQEARLRCSPMKGHSHVYWYRQLPEEGLKFMVYLQKENIIDESGMPKERFSAEFPKEGPSILRIQQVVRGDSAAYFCASSDSIGGYTFGSGTRLTVV.

V usage is TRBV21-1 and J usage is TRBJ1-5; the table names TRBD1, a call not compared with the DNA. TRBV21-1 is flagged as a pseudogene. The CDR3 extends over 16 amino acids. The CDR3 sequence: CASSIDRSRLLHPQHF. The CDR3 nucleotides are TGTGCCAGCAGCATAGACAGATCCCGATTGCTTCATCCCCAGCATTTT.

The V and J genes are TRBV5-1 and TRBJ2-7; D perhaps matches TRBD1 (6 bases). CDR3 length: 13 amino acids. V lost 2 bases and J 3 bases, leaving 9 bases between the germline ends. Germline CDR1 reads SGHRS; CDR2 reads YFSETQ. The CDR3 here is CASSFRGGYEQYF. The CDR3 bases are TGCGCCAGCAGCTTTCGAGGGGGCTACGAGCAGTACTTC.

The chain is built from TRBV20-1 and TRBJ2-5; D ambiguous. CDR3 length equals 9 residues. The V and J ends lost 5 bases and 6 bases respectively, with 4 bases between them. Germline V gene lookup returns CDR1 DFQATT and CDR2 SNEGSKA (reference sequence). For the CDR3, the DNA is TGCAGTGCTTTTAAGACCCAGTACTTC. This gives the protein CSAFKTQYF.

The J gene is TRBJ2-7, the V gene TRBV5-4; D is possibly TRBD2 (7 bases). Trimming pared 10 bases from V and 1 base from J, leaving 21 bases between. CDR1 and CDR2 from the germline V gene are SGHNT and YYREEE (reference sequence). This CDR3 is built from 15 residues. The CDR3 region is CASQLGGRKSYEQYF. For the CDR3, the DNA is TGTGCCTCCCAGCTGGGGGGGCGAAAGTCCTACGAGCAGTACTTC. Filled out from reference TRBV5-4 and TRBJ2-7, the complete variable domain reads ETGVTQSPTHLIKTRGQQVTLRCSSQSGHNTVSWYQQALGQGPQFIFQYYREEENGRGNFPPRFSGLQFPNYSSELNVNALELDDSALYLCASQLGGRKSYEQYFGPGTRLTVT.

This clone was seen once. The chain recombines TRBV5-4 with TRBJ2-1; D remains ambiguous. Trimming pared 3 bases from V and 7 bases from J, leaving 17 bases between. The CDR3 loop spans 15 amino acids. Per the germline V gene, CDR1 is SGHNT and CDR2 is YYREEE (reference sequence). CDR3 loop: CASSSGQILGNEQFF. CDR3 nucleotides: TGTGCCAGCAGCTCTGGCCAGATACTTGGGAATGAGCAGTTCTTC. Drawing the rest from reference TRBV5-4 and TRBJ2-1, the complete variable domain is ETGVTQSPTHLIKTRGQQVTLRCSSQSGHNTVSWYQQALGQGPQFIFQYYREEENGRGNFPPRFSGLQFPNYSSELNVNALELDDSALYLCASSSGQILGNEQFFGPGTRLTVL.

The rearrangement joins TRBV7-9 to TRBJ2-3, with TRBD2 identical over 10 bases. After removal of 1 base from V and 3 bases from J, the junction contained 4 bases not matched to a gene. CDR3 length: 16 residues. Germline CDR1 is SEHNR and CDR2 is FQNEAQ (reference sequence). The CDR3 sequence is CASSLVLSGRTDTQYF. CDR3 DNA: TGTGCCAGCAGCTTAGTGCTTAGCGGGAGGACAGATACGCAGTATTTT.

The V call is TRBV6-5, the J call TRBJ2-7; D unresolved. In germline, CDR1 is MNHEY, CDR2 SVGAGI. V lost 3 bases, J lost 6 bases, and 9 bases lay in between. The CDR3 has 12 residues. CDR3 sequence (DNA): TGTGCCAGCAGTTATCCTATCGGCGAGCAGTACTTC. It codes for CASSYPIGEQYF.

This chain links TRBV5-6 with TRBJ1-5; D unresolved. The CDR3 length is 15 residues. Germline lookup yields CDR1 SGHDT and CDR2 YYEEEE. With 3 bases removed from V and 1 base from J, the gap between germline ends came to 11 bases. The CDR3 bases are TGTGCCAGCAGCTATCGGGCCATAAGCAATCAGCCCCAGCATTTT. Translation: CASSYRAISNQPQHF.

The rearrangement links TRBV5-1 to TRBJ2-1; 16 nucleotides align to TRBD2. CDR1 is SGHRS, CDR2 YFSETQ, per germline. The length of the CDR3 is 16 residues. With 6 bases clipped from V and 10 bases from J, the junction kept 10 bases outside the gene matches. The CDR3 loop is CASTPSPGLAGGEQFF. The CDR3 coding sequence is TGCGCCAGCACGCCGTCTCCGGGACTAGCGGGAGGGGAGCAGTTCTTC.

Comment on this clone: Other DNA sequences from this sample encode an identical CDR3 as well. This CDR3 reads CASSVAGSSGNTIYF. CDR3 nucleotides: TGTGCCAGCAGCGTAGCCGGGAGCTCTGGAAACACCATATATTTT. V is TRBV9 and J is TRBJ1-3; D gene uncertain. Trimming removed 0 bases at V and 0 bases at J, with 7 bases between. The CDR3 consists of 15 residues. Germline lookup yields CDR1 SGDLS and CDR2 YYNGEE. Looking up the rest from reference TRBV9 and TRBJ1-3 gives the full variable domain: DSGVTQTPKHLITATGQRVTLRCSPRSGDLSVYWYQQSLDQGLQFLIQYYNGEERAKGNILERFSAQQFPDLHSELNLSSLELGDSALYFCASSVAGSSGNTIYFGEGSWLTVV.

This sequence joins TRBV7-2 and TRBJ2-1; D remains ambiguous. CDR1 and CDR2 (germline): SGHTA, FQGNSA. The CDR3 runs to 11 residues. V was clipped by 5 bases and J by 8 bases, with 7 bases between them. CDR3 bases: TGTGCCAGCAGCGCAGTCGATGAGCAGTTCTTC. This sequence encodes CASSAVDEQFF. The full variable domain, with the rest looked up from reference TRBV7-2 and TRBJ2-1, is GAGVSQSPSNKVTEKGKDVELRCDPISGHTALYWYRQSLGQGLEFLIYFQGNSAPDKSGLPSDRFSAERTGGSVSTLTIQRTQQEDSAVYLCASSAVDEQFFGPGTRLTVL.

The chain has TRBV9 and TRBJ1-1; D unclear. Trimming took 0 bases from V and 3 from J, leaving 9 bases between them. CDR1 is SGDLS, CDR2 YYNGEE, per germline. The CDR3 length is 14 residues. The CDR3 is CASSVGFRDTEAFF. The CDR3 coding sequence is TGTGCCAGCAGCGTAGGGTTTAGGGACACTGAAGCTTTCTTT.

This clone has only one observation. The chain is built from TRBV28 and TRBJ2-2, with 7 bases that match TRBD2. Losses at the gene ends were 9 bases for V and 4 bases for J; bases not matched to a gene: 8. CDR3 length: 14 residues. Looked up from germline, CDR1 is MDHEN and CDR2 is SYDVKM. CDR3 nucleotides: TGTGCCAGTACTAGGATAGCGGGCACCGGGGAGCTGTTTTTT. Translated, it gives CASTRIAGTGELFF.

In DNA, the CDR3 is TGTGCCAGCAGCTTAGGAGGGGGGCAGGGCAATGAAAAACTGTTTTTT. It encodes CASSLGGGQGNEKLFF. The chain recombines TRBV7-8 with TRBJ1-4; D is possibly TRBD1 (6 bases). The CDR3 covers 16 residues. Deletions cut 1 base from V and 5 bases from J, with 14 bases between. Germline CDR1 is SGHVS and CDR2 is FQNEAQ.

The chain links TRBV6-5 to TRBJ1-2, with D hard to call. This CDR3 is 11 amino acids long. The V end was cut by 6 bases, the J end by 7 bases, with 9 bases between. CDR1 is MNHEY and CDR2 is SVGAGI in the germline V gene. The CDR3 reads CASSRGSGYTF. Written as DNA, the CDR3 is TGTGCCAGCAGCCGAGGGAGTGGCTACACCTTC.

The rearrangement uses TRBV10-3 and TRBJ2-7; 13 positions agree with TRBD2. Germline V lookup: CDR1 ENHRY, CDR2 SYGVKD. V shed 6 bases, J shed 2 bases, and the junction held 7 bases outside the gene matches. This CDR3 has 16 residues. The CDR3 region has the DNA TGTGCCATCAGGGTTACTAGCGGGAGGGCCGCCTACGAGCAGTACTTC. As protein: CAIRVTSGRAAYEQYF.

The rearrangement links TRBV19 to TRBJ1-5; 10 nucleotides agree with TRBD1. Looked up from germline, CDR1 is LNHDA and CDR2 is SQIVND (reference sequence). This CDR3 has 14 amino acids. Germline trimming cut 7 bases from V and 6 bases from J; bases unmatched to any gene: 6. The CDR3 protein is CASTPRQGAQPQHF. As DNA, the CDR3 is TGTGCCAGTACCCCGCGACAGGGGGCTCAGCCCCAGCATTTT.

The chain couples TRBV5-1 to TRBJ2-1; 7 positions agree with TRBD1. CDR3 length equals 13 residues. The germline CDR1 and CDR2 sequences are SGHRS and YFSETQ. The CDR3 coding sequence is TGCTCCTCAGGGGGTTCTTCCTACAATGAGCAGTTCTTC. Protein product: CSSGGSSYNEQFF.

This chain links TRBV15 with TRBJ2-2; unclear D gene. The CDR3 length is 14 residues. Germline V gives CDR1 LNHNV, CDR2 YYDKDF (reference sequence). V lost 1 base and J lost 4, with 7 bases in between. The CDR3 sequence is CATSRAPFTGELFF. CDR3 sequence (DNA): TGTGCCACCAGCAGAGCACCCTTCACCGGGGAGCTGTTTTTT. The full variable domain, its missing parts supplied by reference TRBV15 and TRBJ2-2, is DAMVIQNPRYQVTQFGKPVTLSCSQTLNHNVMYWYQQKSSQAPKLLFHYYDKDFNNEADTPDNFQSRRPNTSFCFLDIRSPGLGDTAMYLCATSRAPFTGELFFGEGSRLTVL.

In its sample, this clone was seen once. Here the CDR3 reads CASSPPVRDRGRREKYEQYF. CDR3 bases: TGTGCCAGCAGCCCCCCTGTCCGGGACAGGGGGCGGCGGGAAAAGTACGAGCAGTACTTC. This rearrangement joins TRBV5-4 to TRBJ2-7, with 12 bases identical to TRBD1. J lost 4 bases, V lost 4 bases, and 21 bases had no gene match. CDR3 length: 20 residues. Germline V gene lookup returns CDR1 SGHNT and CDR2 YYREEE (reference sequence).

The chain recombines TRBV7-9 with TRBJ2-7; a possible D gene is TRBD1 (6 bases). Per germline, CDR1 SEHNR and CDR2 FQNEAQ (reference sequence). Trimming cost V 4 bases and J 4 bases, with 11 bases left between them. This CDR3 is built from 13 residues. The CDR3 protein is CASSYGQSYEQYF. The CDR3 coding sequence is TGTGCCAGCAGCTACGGACAGTCATACGAGCAGTACTTC.

V gene TRBV19 combines with J gene TRBJ1-5; D gene uncertain. The germline CDR1 and CDR2 sequences are LNHDA and SQIVND (reference sequence). The CDR3 runs to 14 residues. V lost 0 bases, J lost 4 bases, and 7 bases lay in between. The CDR3 here is CASSIERPNQPQHF. The CDR3 nucleotides read TGTGCCAGTAGTATAGAGAGGCCGAATCAGCCCCAGCATTTT. Full variable domain (remainder filled in from reference TRBV19 and TRBJ1-5): DGGITQSPKYLFRKEGQNVTLSCEQNLNHDAMYWYRQDPGQGLRLIYYSQIVNDFQKGDIAEGYSVSREKKESFPLTVTSAQKNPTAFYLCASSIERPNQPQHFGDGTRLSIL.

The chain joins TRBV18 to TRBJ2-2; a possible D gene is TRBD2 (5 bases). CDR1 is KGHSH and CDR2 is LQKENI in the germline V gene. This CDR3 is 14 amino acids long. The V end was cut by 6 bases, the J end by 4 bases, with 12 bases between. The CDR3 coding sequence is TGTGCCAGCTCCATTAGAGAGGGCACCGGGGAGCTGTTTTTT. The encoded protein is CASSIREGTGELFF.

As DNA, the CDR3 is TGTGCCAGCAGTCCTAGCCGCAGGGGTGGGACTGAAGCTTTCTTT. As protein: CASSPSRRGGTEAFF. The V and J genes are TRBV5-8 and TRBJ1-1, with D possibly matching TRBD1 (6 bases). The ends were cut back, 5 bases at V and 5 bases at J, with 19 bases in the middle. This CDR3 spans 15 amino acids. Per germline, CDR1 SGHTS and CDR2 YDEGEE.

V usage is TRBV7-8 and J usage is TRBJ2-1, with 9 bases identical to TRBD1. The germline CDR1 and CDR2 sequences are SGHVS and FQNEAQ. The V and J ends lost 5 bases and 4 bases, in that order; junction bases with no gene match: 6. This CDR3 is 15 amino acids long. The CDR3 coding sequence is TGTGCCAGCAGCAGCTACAGGGGGCTTTACAATGAGCAGTTCTTC. Translation: CASSSYRGLYNEQFF.